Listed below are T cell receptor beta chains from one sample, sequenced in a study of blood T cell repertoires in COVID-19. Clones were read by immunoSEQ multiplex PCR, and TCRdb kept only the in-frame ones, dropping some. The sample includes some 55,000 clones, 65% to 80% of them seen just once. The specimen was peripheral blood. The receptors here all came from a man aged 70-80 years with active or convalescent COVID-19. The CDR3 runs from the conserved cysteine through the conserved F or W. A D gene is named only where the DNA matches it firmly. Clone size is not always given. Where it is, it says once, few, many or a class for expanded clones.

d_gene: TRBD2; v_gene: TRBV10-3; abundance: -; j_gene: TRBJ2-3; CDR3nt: TGTGCCATCAGTGACAACCCCGGGACTAGACCTAGCACAGATACGCAGTATTTT; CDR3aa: CAISDNPGTRPSTDTQYF
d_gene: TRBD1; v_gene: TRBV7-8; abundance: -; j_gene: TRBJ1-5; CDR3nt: TGTGCCAGCAGCCAAGACAGGGGCCCGTCTAGAAATCAGCCCCAGCATTTT; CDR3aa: CASSQDRGPSRNQPQHF
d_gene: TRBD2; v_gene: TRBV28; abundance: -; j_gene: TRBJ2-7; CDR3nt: TGTGCCAGCAGGGTAGCGGGTGGGGGAACCTACGAGCAGTACTTC; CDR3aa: CASRVAGGGTYEQYF
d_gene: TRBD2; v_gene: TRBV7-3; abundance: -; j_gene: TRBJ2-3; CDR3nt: TGTGCCAGCAGCTTAGCGGGAGGGTACACAGATACGCAGTATTTT; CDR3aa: CASSLAGGYTDTQYF
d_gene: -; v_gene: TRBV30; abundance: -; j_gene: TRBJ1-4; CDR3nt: TGTGCCTGGCCGGAAGGCATCGGGGAAAAACTGTTTTTT; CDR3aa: CAWPEGIGEKLFF
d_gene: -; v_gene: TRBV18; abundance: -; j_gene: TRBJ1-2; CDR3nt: TGTGCCAGCTCAGACGACAGGAACTATGGCTACACCTTC; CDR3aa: CASSDDRNYGYTF
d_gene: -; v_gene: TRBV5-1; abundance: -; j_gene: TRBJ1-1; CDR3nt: TGCGCCAGCAGCTTGGACGGCGGGAACACTGAAGCTTTCTTT; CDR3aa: CASSLDGGNTEAFF
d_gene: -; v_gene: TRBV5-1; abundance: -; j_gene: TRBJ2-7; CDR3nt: TGCGCCAGCAGCCCAGGCTTGGACTCCTACGAGCAGTACTTC; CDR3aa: CASSPGLDSYEQYF
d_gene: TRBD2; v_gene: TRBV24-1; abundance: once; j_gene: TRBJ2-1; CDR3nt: TGTGCCACCAGTGATCGGGTTAGCGGGTACAATGAGCAGTTCTTC; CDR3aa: CATSDRVSGYNEQFF
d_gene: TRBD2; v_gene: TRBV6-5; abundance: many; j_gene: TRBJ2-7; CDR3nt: TGTGCCAGCAGGACTAGCGGGAGGGCCAGTGGGGAGCAGTACTTC; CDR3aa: CASRTSGRASGEQYF
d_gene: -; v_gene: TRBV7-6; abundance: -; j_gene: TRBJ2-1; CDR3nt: TGTGCCAGCAGCTTAGTAGGGGCGGGACAGACCTACAATGAGCAGTTCTTC; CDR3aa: CASSLVGAGQTYNEQFF
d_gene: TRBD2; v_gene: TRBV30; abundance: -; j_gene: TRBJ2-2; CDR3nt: TGTGCCTGGAGCCCGGGACTAGCGGGCACCGGGGAGCTGTTTTTT; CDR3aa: CAWSPGLAGTGELFF
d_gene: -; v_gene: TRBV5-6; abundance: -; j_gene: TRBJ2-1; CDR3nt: TGTGCCAGCAGCTTGGAATGGCGCCACCAGGGCAATGAGCAGTTCTTC; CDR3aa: CASSLEWRHQGNEQFF
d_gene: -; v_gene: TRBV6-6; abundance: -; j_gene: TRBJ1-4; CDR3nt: TGTGCCAGCAGTTACTCGGACAGACAATATGAAAAACTGTTTTTT; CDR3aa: CASSYSDRQYEKLFF
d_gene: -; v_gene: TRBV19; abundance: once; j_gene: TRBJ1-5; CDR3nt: TGTGCCAGTAGTATCAGTCATAGCAATCAGCCCCAGCATTTT; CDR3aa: CASSISHSNQPQHF
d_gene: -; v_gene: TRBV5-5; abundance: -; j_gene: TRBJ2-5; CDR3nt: TGTGCCAGCAGTCGGGACATCCAAGAGACCCAGTACTTC; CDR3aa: CASSRDIQETQYF
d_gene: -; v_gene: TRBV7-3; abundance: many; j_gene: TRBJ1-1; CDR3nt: TGTGCCAGCAGCTCCCAATTGGGGCAGAACACTGAAGCTTTCTTT; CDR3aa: CASSSQLGQNTEAFF
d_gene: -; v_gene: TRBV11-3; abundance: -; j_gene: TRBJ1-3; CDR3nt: TGTGCCAGCAGCTGGGGGCTTACGAACTCTGGAAACACCATATATTTT; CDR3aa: CASSWGLTNSGNTIYF
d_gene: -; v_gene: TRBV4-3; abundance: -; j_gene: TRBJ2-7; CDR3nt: TGCGCCAGCAGCCAATTCAGCGAGACCTACGAGCAGTACTTC; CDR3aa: CASSQFSETYEQYF
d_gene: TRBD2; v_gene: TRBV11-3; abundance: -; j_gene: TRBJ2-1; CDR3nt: TGTGCCAGCAGCTCGCAAACGGGACTAGCGGGAGGGGATGAGCAGTTCTTC; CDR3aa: CASSSQTGLAGGDEQFF
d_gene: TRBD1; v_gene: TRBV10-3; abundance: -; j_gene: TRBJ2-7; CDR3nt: TGTGCCATCAGTGACCCCGGCGGGTGGGCAGGGGGCGACGAGCAGTACTTC; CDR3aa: CAISDPGGWAGGDEQYF
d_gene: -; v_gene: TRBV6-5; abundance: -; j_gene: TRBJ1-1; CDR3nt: TGTGCCAGCAGCATATTCAGGGTGGGCACTGAAGCTTTCTTT; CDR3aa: CASSIFRVGTEAFF
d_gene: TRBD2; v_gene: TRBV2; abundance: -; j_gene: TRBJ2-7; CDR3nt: TGTGCCAGCGGGACTAATTACGAGCAGTACTTC; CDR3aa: CASGTNYEQYF
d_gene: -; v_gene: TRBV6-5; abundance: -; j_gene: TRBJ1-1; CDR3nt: TGTGCCAGCAGTTACTCCCAGGGCACTGAAGCTTTCTTT; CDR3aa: CASSYSQGTEAFF
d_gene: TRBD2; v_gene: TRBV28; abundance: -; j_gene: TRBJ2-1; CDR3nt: TGTGCCAGCAGTTCCTCGGGGGGAAGTTACAATGAGCAGTTCTTC; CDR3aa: CASSSSGGSYNEQFF
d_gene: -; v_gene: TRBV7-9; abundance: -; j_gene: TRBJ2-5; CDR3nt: TGTGCCAGCAGCCCTGCAGGGGAGACCCAGTACTTC; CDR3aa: CASSPAGETQYF
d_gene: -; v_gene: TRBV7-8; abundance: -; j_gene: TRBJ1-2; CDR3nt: TGTGCCAGCAGCTTACGGACAGACTATGGCTACACCTTC; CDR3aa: CASSLRTDYGYTF
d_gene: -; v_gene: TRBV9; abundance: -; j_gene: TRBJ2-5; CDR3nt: TGTGCCAGCAGCGTATCCCTTTTCGAGGATGGGGAGACCCAGTACTTC; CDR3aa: CASSVSLFEDGETQYF
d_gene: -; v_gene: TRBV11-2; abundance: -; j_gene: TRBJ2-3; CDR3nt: TGTGCCAGCAGCTTGACCGGGGATACGCAGTATTTT; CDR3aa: CASSLTGDTQYF
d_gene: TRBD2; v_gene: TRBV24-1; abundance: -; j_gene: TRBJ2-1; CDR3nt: TGTGCCACCAGTGATACTGGGCCGGGACTAGCGGGAGGCCAACCCAATGAGCAGTTCTTC; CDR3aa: CATSDTGPGLAGGQPNEQFF
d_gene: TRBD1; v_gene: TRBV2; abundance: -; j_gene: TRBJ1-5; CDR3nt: TGTGCCAGCAGTGGACAGGGGGCGCGGAGCAATCAGCCCCAGCATTTT; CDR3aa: CASSGQGARSNQPQHF
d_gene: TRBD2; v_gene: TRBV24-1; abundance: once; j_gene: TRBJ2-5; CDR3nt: TGTGCCACCAGTGGGCTAGCGGGAGACCATATTAGGGAAGAGACCCAGTACTTC; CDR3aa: CATSGLAGDHIREETQYF
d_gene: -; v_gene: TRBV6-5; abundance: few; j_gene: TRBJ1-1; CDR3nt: TGTGCCAGCAGACAGGATCGAGTGAACACTGAAGCTTTCTTT; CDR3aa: CASRQDRVNTEAFF
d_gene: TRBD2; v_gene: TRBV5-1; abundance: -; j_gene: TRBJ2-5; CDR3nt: TGCGCCAGCAGCTTGGATCGCGGGAGATACCAAGAGACCCAGTACTTC; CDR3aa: CASSLDRGRYQETQYF